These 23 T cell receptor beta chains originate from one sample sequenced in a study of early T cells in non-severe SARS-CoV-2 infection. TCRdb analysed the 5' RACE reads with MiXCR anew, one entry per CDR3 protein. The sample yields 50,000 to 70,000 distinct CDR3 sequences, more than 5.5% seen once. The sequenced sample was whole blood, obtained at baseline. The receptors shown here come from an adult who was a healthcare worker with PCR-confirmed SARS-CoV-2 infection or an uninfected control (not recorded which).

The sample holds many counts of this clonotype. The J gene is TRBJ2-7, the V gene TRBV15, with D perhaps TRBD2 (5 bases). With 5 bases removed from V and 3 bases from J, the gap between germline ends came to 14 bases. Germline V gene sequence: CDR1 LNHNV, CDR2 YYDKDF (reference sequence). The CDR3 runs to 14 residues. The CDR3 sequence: CATSFEGGSYEQYF. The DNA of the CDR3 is TGTGCCACCAGCTTTGAAGGAGGCAGCTACGAGCAGTACTTC.

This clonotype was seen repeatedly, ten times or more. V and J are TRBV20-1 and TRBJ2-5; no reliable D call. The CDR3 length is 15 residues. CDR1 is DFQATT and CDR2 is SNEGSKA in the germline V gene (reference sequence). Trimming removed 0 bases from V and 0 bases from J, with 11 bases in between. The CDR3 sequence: CSARDMAHYQETQYF. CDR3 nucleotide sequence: TGCAGTGCTAGAGATATGGCACACTACCAAGAGACCCAGTACTTC.

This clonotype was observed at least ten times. DNA for the CDR3: TGTGCCAGCAGCCGCCGGGTGCTTTACGAGCAGTACTTC. Translated: CASSRRVLYEQYF. The rearrangement links TRBV3-2 to TRBJ2-7; the DNA was not used to check the table's D call, TRBD1. TRBV3-2 is flagged as a pseudogene. The CDR3 covers 13 residues.

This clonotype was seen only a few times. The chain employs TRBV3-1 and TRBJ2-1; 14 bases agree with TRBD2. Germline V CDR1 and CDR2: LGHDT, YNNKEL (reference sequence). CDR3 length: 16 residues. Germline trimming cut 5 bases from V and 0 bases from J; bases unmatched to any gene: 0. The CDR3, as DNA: TGTGCCAGCAGCGGGACTAGCGGGAGCTCCTACAATGAGCAGTTCTTC. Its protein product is CASSGTSGSSYNEQFF.

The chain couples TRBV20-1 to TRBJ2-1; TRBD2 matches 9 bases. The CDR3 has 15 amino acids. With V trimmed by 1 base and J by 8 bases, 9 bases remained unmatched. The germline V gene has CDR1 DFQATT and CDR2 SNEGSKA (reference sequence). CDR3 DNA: TGCAGTGCTAGAGGGAGGCGGGAGGGCCGGGATGAGCAGTTCTTC. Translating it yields CSARGRREGRDEQFF.

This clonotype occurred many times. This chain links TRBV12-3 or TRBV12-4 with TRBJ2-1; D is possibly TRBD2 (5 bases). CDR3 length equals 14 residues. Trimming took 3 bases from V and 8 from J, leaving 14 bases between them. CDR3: CASSFRAVIDEQFF. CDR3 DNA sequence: TGTGCCAGCAGTTTCAGAGCGGTTATCGATGAGCAGTTCTTC.

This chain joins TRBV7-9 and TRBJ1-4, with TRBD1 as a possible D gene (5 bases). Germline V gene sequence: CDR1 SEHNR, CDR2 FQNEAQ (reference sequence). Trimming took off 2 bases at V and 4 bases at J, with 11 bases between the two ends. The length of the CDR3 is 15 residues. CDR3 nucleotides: TGTGCCAGCAGCTTAACCGGGACCGGTAATGAAAAACTGTTTTTT. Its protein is CASSLTGTGNEKLFF.

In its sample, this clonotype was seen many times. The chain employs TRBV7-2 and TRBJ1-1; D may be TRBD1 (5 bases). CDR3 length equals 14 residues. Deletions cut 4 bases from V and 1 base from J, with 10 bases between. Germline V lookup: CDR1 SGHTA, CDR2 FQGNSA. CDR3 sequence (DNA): TGTGCCAGCAGCTGGGGACGGGGGAACACTGAAGCTTTCTTT. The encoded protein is CASSWGRGNTEAFF. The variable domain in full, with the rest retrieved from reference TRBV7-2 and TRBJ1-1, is GAGVSQSPSNKVTEKGKDVELRCDPISGHTALYWYRQSLGQGLEFLIYFQGNSAPDKSGLPSDRFSAERTGGSVSTLTIQRTQQEDSAVYLCASSWGRGNTEAFFGQGTRLTVV.

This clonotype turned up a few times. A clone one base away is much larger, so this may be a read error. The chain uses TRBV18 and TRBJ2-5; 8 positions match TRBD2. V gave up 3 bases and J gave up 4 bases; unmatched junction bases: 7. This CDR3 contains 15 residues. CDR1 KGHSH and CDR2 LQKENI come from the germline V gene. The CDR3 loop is CASSPSGVSPETQYF. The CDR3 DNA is TGTGCCAGCTCACCTAGCGGGGTGAGTCCAGAGACCCAGTACTTC.

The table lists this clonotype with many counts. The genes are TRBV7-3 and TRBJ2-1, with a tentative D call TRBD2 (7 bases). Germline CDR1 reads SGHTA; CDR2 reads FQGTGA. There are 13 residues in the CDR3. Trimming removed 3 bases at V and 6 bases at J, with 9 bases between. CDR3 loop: CASSFGGLNEQFF. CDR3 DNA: TGTGCCAGCAGCTTCGGGGGGCTCAATGAGCAGTTCTTC.

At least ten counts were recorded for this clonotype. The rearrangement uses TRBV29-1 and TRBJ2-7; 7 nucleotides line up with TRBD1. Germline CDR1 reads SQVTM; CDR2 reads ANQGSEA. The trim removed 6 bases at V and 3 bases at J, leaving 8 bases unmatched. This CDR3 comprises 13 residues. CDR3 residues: CSVGKGGGYEQYF. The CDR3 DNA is TGCAGCGTGGGGAAAGGGGGCGGCTACGAGCAGTACTTC.

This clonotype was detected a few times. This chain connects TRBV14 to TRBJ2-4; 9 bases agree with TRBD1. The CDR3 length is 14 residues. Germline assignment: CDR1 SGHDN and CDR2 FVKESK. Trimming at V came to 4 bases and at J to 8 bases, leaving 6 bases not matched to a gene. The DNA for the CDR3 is TGTGCCAGCAGCCCGAGGACAGGGGCCCACATTCAGTACTTC. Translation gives CASSPRTGAHIQYF.

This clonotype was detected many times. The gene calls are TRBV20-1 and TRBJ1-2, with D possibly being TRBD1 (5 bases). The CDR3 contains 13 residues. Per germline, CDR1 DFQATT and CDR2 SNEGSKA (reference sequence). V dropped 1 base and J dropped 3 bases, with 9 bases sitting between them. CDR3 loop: CSARVGGDYGYTF. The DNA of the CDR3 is TGCAGTGCTAGAGTTGGGGGAGACTATGGCTACACCTTC.

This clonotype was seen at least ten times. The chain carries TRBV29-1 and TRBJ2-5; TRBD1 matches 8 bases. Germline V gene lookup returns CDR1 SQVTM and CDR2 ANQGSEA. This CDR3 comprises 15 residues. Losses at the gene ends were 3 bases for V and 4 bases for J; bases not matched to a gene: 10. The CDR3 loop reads CSVDSSQGAGETQYF. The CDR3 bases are TGCAGCGTTGACTCAAGCCAGGGGGCAGGAGAGACCCAGTACTTC.

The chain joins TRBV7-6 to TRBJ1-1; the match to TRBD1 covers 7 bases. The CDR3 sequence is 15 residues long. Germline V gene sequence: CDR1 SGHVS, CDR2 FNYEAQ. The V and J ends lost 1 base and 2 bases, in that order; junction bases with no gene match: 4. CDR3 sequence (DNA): TGTGCCAGCAGCTTAGTAGGGGACAGAAACACTGAAGCTTTCTTT. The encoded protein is CASSLVGDRNTEAFF.

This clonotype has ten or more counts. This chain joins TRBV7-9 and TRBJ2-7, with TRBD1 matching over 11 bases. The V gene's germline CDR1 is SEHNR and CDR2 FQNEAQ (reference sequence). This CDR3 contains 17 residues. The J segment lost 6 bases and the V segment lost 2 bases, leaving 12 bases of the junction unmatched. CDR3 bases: TGTGCCAGCAGCTTAACCTGGACAGGGGGCGTAGGAAGCGAGCAGTACTTC. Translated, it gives CASSLTWTGGVGSEQYF.

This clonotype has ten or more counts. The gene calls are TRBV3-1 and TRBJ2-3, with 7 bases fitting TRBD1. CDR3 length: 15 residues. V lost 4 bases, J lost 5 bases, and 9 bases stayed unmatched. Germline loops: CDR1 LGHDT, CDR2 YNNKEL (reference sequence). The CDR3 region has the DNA TGTGCCAGCAGCCCCTGGACAGGACGGGAAGATACGCAGTATTTT. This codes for CASSPWTGREDTQYF.

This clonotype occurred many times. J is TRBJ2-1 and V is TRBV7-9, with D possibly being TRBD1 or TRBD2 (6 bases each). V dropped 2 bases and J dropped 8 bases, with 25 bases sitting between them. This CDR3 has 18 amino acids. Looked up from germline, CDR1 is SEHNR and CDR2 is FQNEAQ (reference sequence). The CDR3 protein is CASSLRGFSGASKDEQFF. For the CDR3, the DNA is TGTGCCAGCAGCTTACGTGGATTTTCGGGGGCGTCGAAGGATGAGCAGTTCTTC.

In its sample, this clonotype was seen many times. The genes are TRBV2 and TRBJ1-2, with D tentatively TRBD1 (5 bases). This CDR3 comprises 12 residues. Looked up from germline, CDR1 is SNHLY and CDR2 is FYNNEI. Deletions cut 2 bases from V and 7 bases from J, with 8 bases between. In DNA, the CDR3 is TGTGCCAGCAGTGAAAATAGGGGTGGCTACACCTTC. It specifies CASSENRGGYTF. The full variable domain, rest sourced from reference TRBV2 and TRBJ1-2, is EPEVTQTPSHQVTQMGQEVILRCVPISNHLYFYWYRQILGQKVEFLVSFYNNEISEKSEIFDDQFSVERPDGSNFTLKIRSTKLEDSAMYFCASSENRGGYTFGSGTRLTVV.

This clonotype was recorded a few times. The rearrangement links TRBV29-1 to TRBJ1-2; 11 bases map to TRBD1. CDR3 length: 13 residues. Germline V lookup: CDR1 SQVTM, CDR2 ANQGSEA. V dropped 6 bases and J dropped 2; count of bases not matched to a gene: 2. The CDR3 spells CSVRDRGNYGYTF. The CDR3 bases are TGCAGCGTCCGGGACAGGGGGAACTATGGCTACACCTTC. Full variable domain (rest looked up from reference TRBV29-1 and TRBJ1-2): SAVISQKPSRDICQRGTSLTIQCQVDSQVTMMFWYRQQPGQSLTLIATANQGSEATYESGFVIDKFPISRPNLTFSTLTVSNMSPEDSSIYLCSVRDRGNYGYTFGSGTRLTVV.

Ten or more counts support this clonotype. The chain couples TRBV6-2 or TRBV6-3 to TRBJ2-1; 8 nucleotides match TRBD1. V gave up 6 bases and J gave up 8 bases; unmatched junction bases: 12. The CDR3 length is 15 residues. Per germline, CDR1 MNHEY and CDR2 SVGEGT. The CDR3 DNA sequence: TGTGCCAGCAGCCGGACAGGGACAGGCTTTGATGAGCAGTTCTTC. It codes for CASSRTGTGFDEQFF.

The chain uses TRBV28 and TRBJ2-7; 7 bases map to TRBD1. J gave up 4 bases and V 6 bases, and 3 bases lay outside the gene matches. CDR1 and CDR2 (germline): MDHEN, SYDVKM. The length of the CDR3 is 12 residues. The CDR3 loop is CASRTGKYEQYF. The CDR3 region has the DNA TGTGCCAGCAGGACAGGGAAGTACGAGCAGTACTTC.

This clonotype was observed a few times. CDR3 DNA: TGTGCCAGCAGTGCCTTAAGACAGGGTATGGACGAGCAGTACTTC. Translation: CASSALRQGMDEQYF. This chain connects TRBV2 to TRBJ2-7; 7 positions match TRBD1. The V segment lost 4 bases and the J segment 5 bases; nucleotides outside the gene matches: 11. Per the germline V gene, CDR1 is SNHLY and CDR2 is FYNNEI. The length of the CDR3 is 15 residues.